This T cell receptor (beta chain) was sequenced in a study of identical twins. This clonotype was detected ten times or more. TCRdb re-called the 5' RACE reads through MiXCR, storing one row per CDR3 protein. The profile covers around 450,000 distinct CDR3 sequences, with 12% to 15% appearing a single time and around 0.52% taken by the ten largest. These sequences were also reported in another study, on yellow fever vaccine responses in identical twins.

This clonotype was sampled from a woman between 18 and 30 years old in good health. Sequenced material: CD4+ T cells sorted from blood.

This CDR3 is CASASPRVVDTEAFF. The DNA for the CDR3 is TGTGCCAGCGCCAGCCCGAGGGTCGTTGACACTGAAGCTTTCTTT. The genes are TRBV6-2 or TRBV6-3 and TRBJ1-1, with D uncertain. V was trimmed by 8 bases and J by 3 bases, leaving 19 bases between them. This CDR3 is built from 15 residues. Germline assignment: CDR1 MNHEY and CDR2 SVGEGT.